These 3 T cell receptor beta chains were sequenced from one sample in a study of siplizumab effects on memory and regulatory T cells. Here immunoSEQ multiplex PCR was the method, and the copy in TCRdb shows in-frame clones only, minus some. The sample records about 120,000 clones, less than 95% being singletons. Sequenced sample: non-Treg CD4+ T cells sorted from blood. The receptors come from a human donor in good health.

The rearrangement uses TRBV2 and TRBJ1-3; D is unresolved. CDR1 SNHLY and CDR2 FYNNEI come from the germline V gene. The CDR3 is made up of 12 amino acids. The V and J ends lost 2 bases and 9 bases respectively, with 8 bases between them. CDR3 region: CASSEWALTIYF. As DNA, the CDR3 is TGTGCCAGCAGTGAATGGGCCCTCACCATATATTTT. The whole variable domain, filled in from reference TRBV2 and TRBJ1-3, reads EPEVTQTPSHQVTQMGQEVILRCVPISNHLYFYWYRQILGQKVEFLVSFYNNEISEKSEIFDDQFSVERPDGSNFTLKIRSTKLEDSAMYFCASSEWALTIYFGEGSWLTVV.

V gene TRBV7-2 combines with J gene TRBJ2-3; weak D call: TRBD1 (5 bases). Trimming stripped 2 bases from V and 0 bases from J, with 9 bases between. Germline loops: CDR1 SGHTA, CDR2 FQGNSA. The CDR3 is 15 residues long. The DNA of the CDR3 is TGTGCCAGCAGCTTAACCGACAGAAGCACAGATACGCAGTATTTT. Residues: CASSLTDRSTDTQYF.

This clone was recorded once. The CDR3 region is CASSPGLAGQETQYF. The CDR3, as DNA: TGCGCCAGCAGCCCCGGACTAGCGGGCCAAGAGACCCAGTACTTC. The chain employs TRBV4-1 and TRBJ2-5; 11 bases align to TRBD2. Germline trimming cut 4 bases from V and 1 base from J; bases unmatched to any gene: 2. The CDR3 totals 15 residues. Germline V gene lookup returns CDR1 MGHRA and CDR2 YSYEKL.